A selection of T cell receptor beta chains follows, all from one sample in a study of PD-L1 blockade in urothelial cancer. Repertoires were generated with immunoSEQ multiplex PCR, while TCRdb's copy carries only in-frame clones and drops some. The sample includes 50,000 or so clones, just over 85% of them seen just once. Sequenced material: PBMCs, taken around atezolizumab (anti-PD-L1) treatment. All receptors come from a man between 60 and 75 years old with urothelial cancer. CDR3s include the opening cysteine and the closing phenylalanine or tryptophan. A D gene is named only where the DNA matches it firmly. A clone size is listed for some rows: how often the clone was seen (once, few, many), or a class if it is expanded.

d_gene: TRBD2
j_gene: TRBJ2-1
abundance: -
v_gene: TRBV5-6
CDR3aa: CASSFMRGSYNEQFF
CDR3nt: TGTGCCAGCAGCTTTATGCGGGGGTCCTACAATGAGCAGTTCTTC

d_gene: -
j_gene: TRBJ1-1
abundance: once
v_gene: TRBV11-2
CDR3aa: CASGPGGVANTEAFF
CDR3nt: TGTGCCAGCGGGCCCGGGGGGGTGGCGAACACTGAAGCTTTCTTT

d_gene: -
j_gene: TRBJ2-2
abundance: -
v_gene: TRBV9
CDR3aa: CASSVGGDAEELFF
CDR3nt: TGTGCCAGCAGCGTAGGAGGAGACGCCGAGGAGCTGTTTTTT

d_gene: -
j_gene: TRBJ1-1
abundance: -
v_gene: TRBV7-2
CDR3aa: CASSGRAGSNTEAFF
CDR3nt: TGTGCCAGCAGCGGTCGCGCCGGGTCAAACACTGAAGCTTTCTTT

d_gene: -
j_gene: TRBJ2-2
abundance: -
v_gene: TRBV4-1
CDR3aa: CASSSAYQGRGGELFF
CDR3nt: TGCGCCAGCAGCTCCGCATACCAGGGGCGCGGCGGGGAGCTGTTTTTT

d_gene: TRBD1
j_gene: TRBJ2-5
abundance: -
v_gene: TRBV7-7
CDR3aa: CASSLGTGDQETQYF
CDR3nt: TGTGCTAGCAGCCTCGGGACAGGGGACCAAGAGACCCAGTACTTC

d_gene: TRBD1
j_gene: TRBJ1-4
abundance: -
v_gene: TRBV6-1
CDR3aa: CAGSRVYRGDEKLFF
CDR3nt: TGTGCCGGCTCCCGGGTGTACAGGGGGGATGAAAAACTGTTTTTT

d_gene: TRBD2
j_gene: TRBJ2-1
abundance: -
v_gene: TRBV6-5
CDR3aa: CASSRREGYEQFF
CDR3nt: TGTGCCAGCAGCCGCCGGGAGGGGTATGAGCAGTTCTTC

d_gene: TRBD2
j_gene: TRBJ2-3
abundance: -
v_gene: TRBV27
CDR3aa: CASSSAGPTDTQYF
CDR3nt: TGTGCCAGCAGTTCAGCGGGACCCACAGATACGCAGTATTTT

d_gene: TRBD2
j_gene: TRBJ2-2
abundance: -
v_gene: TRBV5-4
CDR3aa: CASSLRTSADTGELFF
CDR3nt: TGTGCCAGCAGCTTAAGGACTAGCGCAGACACCGGGGAGCTGTTTTTT

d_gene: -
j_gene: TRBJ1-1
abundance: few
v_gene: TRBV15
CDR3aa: CATSRGRASSTEAFF
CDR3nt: TGTGCCACCAGCAGAGGGAGGGCAAGCAGCACTGAAGCTTTCTTT

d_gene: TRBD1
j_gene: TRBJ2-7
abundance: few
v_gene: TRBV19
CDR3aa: CASRGQGGYEQYF
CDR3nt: TGTGCCAGTAGGGGACAGGGGGGATACGAGCAGTACTTC

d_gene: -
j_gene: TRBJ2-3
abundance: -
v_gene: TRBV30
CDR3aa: CAWSVLSTDTQYF
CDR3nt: TGTGCCTGGAGTGTACTTAGCACAGATACGCAGTATTTT

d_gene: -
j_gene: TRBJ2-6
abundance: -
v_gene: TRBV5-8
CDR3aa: CANLPGGQTSGANVLTF
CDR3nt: TGTGCCAACCTCCCCGGGGGGCAAACCTCTGGGGCCAACGTCCTGACTTTC

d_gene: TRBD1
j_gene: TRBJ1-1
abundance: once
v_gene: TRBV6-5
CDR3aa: CASRRDRVTEAFF
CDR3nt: TGTGCCAGCAGGAGGGACAGGGTCACTGAAGCTTTCTTT

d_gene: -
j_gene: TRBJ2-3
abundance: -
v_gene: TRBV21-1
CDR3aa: CASSKFGTGVNTDTQYF
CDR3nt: TGTGCCAGCAGCAAATTCGGGACAGGGGTAAACACAGATACGCAGTATTTT

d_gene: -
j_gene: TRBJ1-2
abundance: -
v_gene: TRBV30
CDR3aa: CAWSAADFYGYTF
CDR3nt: TGTGCCTGGAGTGCCGCAGATTTCTATGGCTACACCTTC

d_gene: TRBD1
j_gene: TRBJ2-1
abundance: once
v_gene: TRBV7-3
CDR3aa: CASSQQGNSYNEQFF
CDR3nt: TGTGCCAGCAGCCAACAGGGGAATTCCTACAATGAGCAGTTCTTC

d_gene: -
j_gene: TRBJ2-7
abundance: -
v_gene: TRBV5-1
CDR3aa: CASSEQGLGQYF
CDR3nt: TGCGCCAGCAGCGAGCAGGGTCTCGGGCAGTACTTC

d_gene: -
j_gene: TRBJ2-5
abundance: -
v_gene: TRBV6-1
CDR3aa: CASSEKGVGTQYF
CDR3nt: TGTGCCAGCAGTGAAAAGGGGGTTGGGACCCAGTACTTC

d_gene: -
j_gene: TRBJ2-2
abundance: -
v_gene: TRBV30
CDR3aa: CAWSGRGTGGELFF
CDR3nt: TGTGCCTGGAGTGGCAGGGGTACCGGCGGGGAGCTGTTTTTT

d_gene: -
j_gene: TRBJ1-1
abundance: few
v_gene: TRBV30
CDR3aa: CAWSQGMAGNTEAFF
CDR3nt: TGTGCCTGGAGCCAAGGTATGGCGGGGAACACTGAAGCTTTCTTT

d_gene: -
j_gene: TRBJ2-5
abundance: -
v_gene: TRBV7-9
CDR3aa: CASSTLRGLETQYF
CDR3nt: TGTGCCAGCAGCACCTTGCGAGGGCTTGAGACCCAGTACTTC

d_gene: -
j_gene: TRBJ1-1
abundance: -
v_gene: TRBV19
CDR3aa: CASSIGLRTEAFF
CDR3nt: TGTGCCAGTAGTATAGGTCTACGCACTGAAGCTTTCTTT

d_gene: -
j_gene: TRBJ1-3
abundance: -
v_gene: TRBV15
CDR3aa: CATSRDFVIGRETSGNTIYF
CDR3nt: TGTGCCACCAGCAGAGATTTTGTCATAGGACGGGAGACCTCTGGAAACACCATATATTTT

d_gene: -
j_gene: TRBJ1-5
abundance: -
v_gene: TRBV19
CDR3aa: CASSTARQSSNQPQHF
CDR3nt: TGTGCCAGTAGTACCGCCCGACAGTCTAGCAATCAGCCCCAGCATTTT

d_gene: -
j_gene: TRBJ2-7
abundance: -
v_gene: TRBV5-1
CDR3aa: CASSPNTLGHEQYF
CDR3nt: TGCGCCAGCAGCCCTAACACCCTAGGCCACGAGCAGTACTTC

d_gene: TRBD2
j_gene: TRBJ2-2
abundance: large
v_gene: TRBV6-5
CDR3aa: CASSYGSGGAGELFF
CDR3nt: TGTGCCAGCAGTTACGGTAGCGGGGGGGCAGGGGAGCTGTTTTTT

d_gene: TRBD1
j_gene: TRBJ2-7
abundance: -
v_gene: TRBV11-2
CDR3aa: CASSPNGRTGGNEQYF
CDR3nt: TGTGCCAGCAGCCCCAACGGAAGGACAGGGGGCAACGAGCAGTACTTC

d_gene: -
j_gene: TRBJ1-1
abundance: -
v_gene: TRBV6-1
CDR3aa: CASRTATGLNTEAFF
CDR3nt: TGTGCCAGCAGGACCGCCACAGGGTTAAACACTGAAGCTTTCTTT

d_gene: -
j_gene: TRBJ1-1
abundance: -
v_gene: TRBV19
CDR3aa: CASSWTGLMNTEAFF
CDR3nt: TGTGCCAGTAGCTGGACGGGACTAATGAACACTGAAGCTTTCTTT

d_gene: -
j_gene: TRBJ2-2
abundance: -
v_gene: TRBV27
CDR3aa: CASRSAGRGTGELFF
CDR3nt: TGTGCCAGCAGATCTGCTGGTAGGGGGACCGGGGAGCTGTTTTTT

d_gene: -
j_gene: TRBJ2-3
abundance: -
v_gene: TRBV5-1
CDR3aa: CASSLEGAGTYTDTQYF
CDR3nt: TGCGCCAGCAGCTTGGAGGGGGCAGGGACTTACACAGATACGCAGTATTTT

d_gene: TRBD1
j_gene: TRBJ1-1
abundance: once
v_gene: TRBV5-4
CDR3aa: CASSWGQGAEAFF
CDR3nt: TGTGCCAGCAGCTGGGGACAGGGGGCTGAAGCTTTCTTT

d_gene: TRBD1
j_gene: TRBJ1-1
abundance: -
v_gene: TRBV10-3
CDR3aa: CAIARGQYTEAFF
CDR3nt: TGTGCCATCGCCAGGGGGCAGTACACTGAAGCTTTCTTT

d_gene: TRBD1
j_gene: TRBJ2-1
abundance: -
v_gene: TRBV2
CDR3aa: CATRDRKYNEQFF
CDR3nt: TGTGCCACCCGGGACAGAAAATACAATGAGCAGTTCTTC

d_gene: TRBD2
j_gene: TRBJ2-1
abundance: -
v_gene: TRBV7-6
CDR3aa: CASSLLLAGYYNEQFF
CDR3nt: TGTGCCAGCAGCTTATTGTTAGCGGGATACTACAATGAGCAGTTCTTC

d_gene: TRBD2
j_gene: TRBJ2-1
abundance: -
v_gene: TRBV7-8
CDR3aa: CASSLGALAGASYNEQFF
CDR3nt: TGTGCCAGCAGCTTAGGGGCTCTAGCGGGAGCCTCTTACAATGAGCAGTTCTTC

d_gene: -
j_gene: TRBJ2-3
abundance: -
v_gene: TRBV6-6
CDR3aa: CASSARKPAITDTQYF
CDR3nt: TGTGCCAGCAGTGCTCGAAAACCCGCGATCACAGATACGCAGTATTTT

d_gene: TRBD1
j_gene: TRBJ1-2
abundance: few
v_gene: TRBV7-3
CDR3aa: CASSPPGTGGVYGYTF
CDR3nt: TGTGCCAGCAGCCCACCAGGGACAGGGGGCGTCTATGGCTACACCTTC

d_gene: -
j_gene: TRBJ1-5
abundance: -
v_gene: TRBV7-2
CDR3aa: CASSLTASNQPQHF
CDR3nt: TGTGCCAGCAGCTTAACAGCTTCAAATCAGCCCCAGCATTTT